Listed here are 5 T cell receptor beta chains from one sample, sequenced in a study of T cell responses to AZD1222 COVID-19 vaccine (dated by TCRdb to the early 2020s). Libraries were built with the immunoSEQ multiplex PCR assay. The table was pulled from immuneACCESS by TCRdb, which kept in-frame rearrangements only. Such tables lose some clones; where checked, under half of the loss comes from unresolved V genes, and the rest has no known cause. Here the sample has about 120,000 clones; about 90% occur a single time. About 10% of the sample belongs to the ten largest clones. The sample's time point label, in plain terms: baseline before first vaccination. Sequenced material: peripheral blood, taken on day 0 of AZD1222 vaccination. These receptors originate from an adult in good health.

The J gene is TRBJ1-1, the V gene TRBV5-4; 8 bases align to TRBD1. The CDR3 loop spans 15 amino acids. V lost 7 bases to trimming and J lost 5 bases; unmatched junction nucleotides: 13. Germline V CDR1 and CDR2: SGHNT, YYREEE (reference sequence). In DNA, the CDR3 is TGTGCCAGCGCACTCGAGACAGGGGCGAGGACTGAAGCTTTCTTT. Translated, it gives CASALETGARTEAFF.

This chain links TRBV5-1 with TRBJ2-2; D not resolved. V lost 0 bases, J lost 1 base, and 4 bases lay in between. The germline V gene has CDR1 SGHRS and CDR2 YFSETQ. This CDR3 region has 14 residues. The CDR3 DNA sequence: TGCGCCAGCAGCTTGGCTCGGAACACCGGGGAGCTGTTTTTT. Its protein is CASSLARNTGELFF. Supplemented by reference TRBV5-1 and TRBJ2-2, the full variable domain reads KAGVTQTPRYLIKTRGQQVTLSCSPISGHRSVSWYQQTPGQGLQFLFEYFSETQRNKGNFPGRFSGRQFSNSRSEMNVSTLELGDSALYLCASSLARNTGELFFGEGSRLTVL.

The chain combines TRBV18 with TRBJ2-3, with 7 positions matching TRBD2. V was clipped by 2 bases and J by 6 bases; unmatched bases: 2. The CDR3 contains 13 residues. Germline V gene data show CDR1 as KGHSH and CDR2 as LQKENI. CDR3 nucleotides: TGTGCCAGCTCACCAGACGGGAGGGATACGCAGTATTTT. Translated, it gives CASSPDGRDTQYF. The complete variable domain, with remaining parts taken from reference TRBV18 and TRBJ2-3, reads NAGVMQNPRHLVRRRGQEARLRCSPMKGHSHVYWYRQLPEEGLKFMVYLQKENIIDESGMPKERFSAEFPKEGPSILRIQQVVRGDSAAYFCASSPDGRDTQYFGPGTRLTVL.

This clone was picked up one time. The chain carries TRBV19 and TRBJ1-1; 7 bases map to TRBD1. The CDR3 is made up of 15 amino acids. V gave up 1 base and J gave up 8 bases; unmatched junction bases: 10. Germline CDR1 and CDR2: LNHDA and SQIVND (reference sequence). The CDR3 nucleotides are TGTGCCAGTAGTATAGGTCAGGGGGTCGTTTTGGAAGCTTTCTTT. It yields the protein CASSIGQGVVLEAFF.

This clone appeared a single time. The chain couples TRBV29-1 to TRBJ2-7, with D tentatively TRBD2 (6 bases). The germline V and J ends were trimmed by 2 bases and 5 bases, with 10 bases remaining between them. CDR1 is SQVTM and CDR2 is ANQGSEA in the germline V gene. The CDR3 sequence is 12 residues long. The CDR3 is CSVERGSDEQYF. As DNA, the CDR3 is TGCAGCGTTGAACGGGGGTCGGACGAGCAGTACTTC.